The T cell receptor beta chain under discussion was sequenced for a study of T cell responses to AZD1222 COVID-19 vaccine. Findings and caveats of the study: Nearly half of spike-specific TCRs reportedly target variant regions that are unmutated in the B.1.351 and B.1.1.7 variants.

The table came from immunoSEQ multiplex PCR; TCRdb's copy has only in-frame clones and leaves some out. The sample has 150,000 or so clones, roughly 88% seen once. V lost 6 bases, J lost 10 bases, and 17 bases lay in between. The CDR3 runs 14 residues. The germline gives CDR1 SGHNT, CDR2 YYREEE (reference sequence). In the case of this clone: What it binds is not known.

The sequence came from an adult in good health. The genes are TRBV5-4 and TRBJ1-6; tentative D call: TRBD1 (5 bases). Specimen: peripheral blood, collected on day 0 of AZD1222 vaccination. The CDR3 sequence is CASTKKGLGSPLHF. CDR3 nucleotides: TGTGCCAGCACCAAGAAGGGGCTTGGATCACCCCTCCACTTT.